This is a list of T cell receptor beta chains from one sample in a study of blood T cell repertoires in COVID-19. Clones were read by immunoSEQ multiplex PCR, and TCRdb kept only the in-frame ones, dropping some. The sample records about 240,000 clones, approximately 80% being singletons. Sequencing was performed on peripheral blood. Every receptor here comes from a woman in her sixties or seventies with acute or convalescent COVID-19. Both conserved end residues are part of each CDR3. D genes are given only for firm matches. Not every row has a clone size; where given, it reads once, few, many or a size class.

j_gene	d_gene	v_gene	abundance	CDR3nt	CDR3aa
TRBJ2-1	TRBD2	TRBV6-2/TRBV6-3	few	TGTGCCAGCAGTTTGGGGACTAGCGGCCTGAGCTCCTACAATGAGCAGTTCTTC	CASSLGTSGLSSYNEQFF
TRBJ2-3	TRBD2	TRBV10-3	once	TGTGCCATCAGTGACAGTCTAGGTAGCGGGGATTGGGGAGATACGCAGTATTTT	CAISDSLGSGDWGDTQYF
TRBJ1-1	TRBD1	TRBV4-3	-	TGCGCCAGCAGCCAAGAATTTTGGACAGGGGACACTGAAGCTTTCTTT	CASSQEFWTGDTEAFF
TRBJ1-2	-	TRBV6-5	few	TGTGCCAGCAGTTACGGGCAGCTCTATGGCTACACCTTC	CASSYGQLYGYTF
TRBJ1-1	-	TRBV3-1/TRBV3-2	-	TGTGCCAGCAGCTTCGACTTGAACACTGAAGCTTTCTTT	CASSFDLNTEAFF
TRBJ2-3	TRBD2	TRBV7-2	-	TGTGCCAGCAGCGTAACTAGCGGGGGGGGCACAGATACGCAGTATTTT	CASSVTSGGGTDTQYF
TRBJ2-1	-	TRBV5-1	-	TGCGCCAGCAGCACACAGCTCAATGAGCAGTTCTTC	CASSTQLNEQFF
TRBJ2-5	TRBD1	TRBV5-1	-	TGCGCCAGCAGCGCCGGGACAGGGGGCCGGGAGACCCAGTACTTC	CASSAGTGGRETQYF
TRBJ1-2	-	TRBV15	few	TGTGCCACCAGCAGAGAGGGCGATAGGGGCTATGGCTACACCTTC	CATSREGDRGYGYTF
TRBJ1-2	-	TRBV27	-	TGTGCCAGCAGTTTAAGCCTAGTAGGGAGTGGCTACACCTTC	CASSLSLVGSGYTF
TRBJ1-2	-	TRBV28	-	TGTGCCAGCAGTTTAAGGGTTCAGGGTACCCACTCTAACTATGGCTACACCTTC	CASSLRVQGTHSNYGYTF
TRBJ2-1	TRBD2	TRBV6-2/TRBV6-3	-	TGTGCCAGCAGCGGACAACTAGCGGGGGTCCCCTACAATGAGCAGTTCTTC	CASSGQLAGVPYNEQFF
TRBJ1-1	-	TRBV5-4	-	TGTGCCAGCAGCTTGGATCGGTCCGGTTTCTCCACTGAAGCTTTCTTT	CASSLDRSGFSTEAFF
TRBJ2-1	TRBD2	TRBV10-3	-	TGTGCCAGCGCCGGGACATTACCGGGACTAGCGGGCCTCAATGAGCAGTTCTTC	CASAGTLPGLAGLNEQFF
TRBJ1-5	-	TRBV6-5	once	TGTGCCAGCAGTTACCGGCAGGGATATCAGCCCCAGCATTTT	CASSYRQGYQPQHF
TRBJ2-7	-	TRBV5-1	-	TGCGCCAGCAGCTTAGCCGGGACAAATACCTACGAGCAGTACTTC	CASSLAGTNTYEQYF
TRBJ2-3	-	TRBV7-2	-	TGTGCCAGCAGTAATCCGACAGATACGCAGTATTTT	CASSNPTDTQYF
TRBJ2-7	-	TRBV10-3	-	TGTGCCATCAGTGAAAGCAGGTACGAGCAGTACTTC	CAISESRYEQYF
TRBJ2-2	-	TRBV12-3/TRBV12-4	-	TGTGCCAGCAACGTACAGAACACCGGGGAGCTGTTTTTT	CASNVQNTGELFF
TRBJ2-7	-	TRBV11-2	-	TGTGCCAGCAGCCCCCTTCGCCCCGCCGCGGTGTATAACCCCTACGAGCAGTACTTC	CASSPLRPAAVYNPYEQYF
TRBJ1-4	TRBD1	TRBV14	-	TGTGCCAGCAGCCAAGAGGGGACAGCTAATGAAAAACTGTTTTTT	CASSQEGTANEKLFF
TRBJ2-1	-	TRBV18	-	TGTGCCAGCTCACCACCCGCAGGTTTGGGCAATGAGCAGTTCTTC	CASSPPAGLGNEQFF
TRBJ2-5	-	TRBV7-2	-	TGTGCCAGCAGCTTAAGGGGGCAAGAGACCCAGTACTTC	CASSLRGQETQYF
TRBJ1-4	-	TRBV7-2	-	TGTGCCAGCAGCTTCGGTTATTTAGAGAATGAAAAACTGTTTTTT	CASSFGYLENEKLFF
TRBJ1-1	-	TRBV10-3	few	TGTGCCATCAGTGCAGGAATGTCTGAAGCTTTCTTT	CAISAGMSEAFF